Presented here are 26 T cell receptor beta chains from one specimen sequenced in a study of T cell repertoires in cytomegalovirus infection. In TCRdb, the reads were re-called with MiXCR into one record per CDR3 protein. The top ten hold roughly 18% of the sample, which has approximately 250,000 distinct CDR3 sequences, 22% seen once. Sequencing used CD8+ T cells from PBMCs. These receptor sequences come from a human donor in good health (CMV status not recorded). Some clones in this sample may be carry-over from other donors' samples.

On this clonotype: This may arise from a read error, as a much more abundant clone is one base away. CDR3 in DNA: TGTGCCAGCGGCCCGACCTTAGGGGGGGAAGATACGCAGTATTTT. Its translation: CASGPTLGGEDTQYF. The chain is built from TRBV7-6 and TRBJ2-3, with a weak D call TRBD2 (7 bases). The CDR3 extends over 15 amino acids. Trimming took off 8 bases at V and 5 bases at J, with 20 bases between the two ends. Per germline, CDR1 SGHVS and CDR2 FNYEAQ. The whole variable domain, remainder taken from reference TRBV7-6 and TRBJ2-3, is GAGVSQSPRYKVTKRGQDVALRCDPISGHVSLYWYRQALGQGPEFLTYFNYEAQQDKSGLPNDRFSAERPEGSISTLTIQRTEQRDSAMYRCASGPTLGGEDTQYFGPGTRLTVL.

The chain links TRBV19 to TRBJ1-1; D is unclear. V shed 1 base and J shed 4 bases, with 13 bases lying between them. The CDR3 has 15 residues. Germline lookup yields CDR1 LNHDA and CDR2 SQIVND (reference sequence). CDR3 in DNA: TGTGCCAGTAGTATAGCCCCCGGCGGTGGCACTGAAGCTTTCTTT. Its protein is CASSIAPGGGTEAFF.

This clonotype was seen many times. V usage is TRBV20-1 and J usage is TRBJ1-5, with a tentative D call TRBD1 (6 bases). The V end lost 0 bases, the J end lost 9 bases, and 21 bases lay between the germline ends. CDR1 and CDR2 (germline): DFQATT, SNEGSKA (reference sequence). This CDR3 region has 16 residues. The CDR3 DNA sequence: TGCAGTGCTAGAGATCTGGGACACCCTACGTCCGGGCCCCAGCATTTT. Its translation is CSARDLGHPTSGPQHF.

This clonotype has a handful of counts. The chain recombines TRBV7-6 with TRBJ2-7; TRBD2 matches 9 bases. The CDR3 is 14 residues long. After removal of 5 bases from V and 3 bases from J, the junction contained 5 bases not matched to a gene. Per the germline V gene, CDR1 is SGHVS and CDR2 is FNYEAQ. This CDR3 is CASSQAGGGYEQYF. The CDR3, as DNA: TGTGCCAGCAGCCAAGCGGGGGGCGGCTACGAGCAGTACTTC. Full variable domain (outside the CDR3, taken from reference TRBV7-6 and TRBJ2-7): GAGVSQSPRYKVTKRGQDVALRCDPISGHVSLYWYRQALGQGPEFLTYFNYEAQQDKSGLPNDRFSAERPEGSISTLTIQRTEQRDSAMYRCASSQAGGGYEQYFGPGTRLTVT.

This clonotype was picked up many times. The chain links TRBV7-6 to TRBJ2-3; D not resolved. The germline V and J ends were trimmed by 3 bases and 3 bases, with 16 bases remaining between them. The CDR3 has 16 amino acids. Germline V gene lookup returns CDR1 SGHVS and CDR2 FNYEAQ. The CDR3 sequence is CASSLLEDPWTDTQYF. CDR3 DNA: TGTGCCAGCAGCTTGCTCGAGGACCCCTGGACAGATACGCAGTATTTT.

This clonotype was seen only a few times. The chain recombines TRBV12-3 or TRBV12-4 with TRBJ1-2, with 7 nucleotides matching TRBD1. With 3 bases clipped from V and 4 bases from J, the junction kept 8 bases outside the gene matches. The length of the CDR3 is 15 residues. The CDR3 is CASSFPGQMPYGYTF. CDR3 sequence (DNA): TGTGCCAGCAGTTTCCCGGGACAGATGCCCTATGGCTACACCTTC.

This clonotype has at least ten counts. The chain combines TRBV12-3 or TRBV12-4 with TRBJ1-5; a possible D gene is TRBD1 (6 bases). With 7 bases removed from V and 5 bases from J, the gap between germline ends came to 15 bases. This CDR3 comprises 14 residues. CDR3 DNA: TGTGCCAGCACTCACGGACAGAACTATCAGCCCCAGCATTTT. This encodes CASTHGQNYQPQHF.

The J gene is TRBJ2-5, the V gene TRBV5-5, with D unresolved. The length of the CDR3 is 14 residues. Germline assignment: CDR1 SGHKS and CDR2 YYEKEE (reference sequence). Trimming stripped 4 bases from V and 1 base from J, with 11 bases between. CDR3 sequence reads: CASSLRSIQETQYF. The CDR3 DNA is TGTGCCAGCAGCCTCCGGTCAATCCAAGAGACCCAGTACTTC.

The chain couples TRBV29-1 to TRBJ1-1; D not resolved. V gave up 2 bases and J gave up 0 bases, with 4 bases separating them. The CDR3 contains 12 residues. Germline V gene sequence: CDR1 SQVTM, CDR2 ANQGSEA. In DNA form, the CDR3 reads TGCAGCGTTGAAAAGTTGAACACTGAAGCTTTCTTT. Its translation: CSVEKLNTEAFF.

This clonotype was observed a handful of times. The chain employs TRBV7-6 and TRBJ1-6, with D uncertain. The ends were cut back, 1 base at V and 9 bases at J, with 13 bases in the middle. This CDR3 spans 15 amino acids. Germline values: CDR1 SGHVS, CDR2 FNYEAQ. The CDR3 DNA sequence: TGTGCCAGCAGCTTAGGATCAGGATTAATTTCACCCCTCCACTTT. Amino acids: CASSLGSGLISPLHF.

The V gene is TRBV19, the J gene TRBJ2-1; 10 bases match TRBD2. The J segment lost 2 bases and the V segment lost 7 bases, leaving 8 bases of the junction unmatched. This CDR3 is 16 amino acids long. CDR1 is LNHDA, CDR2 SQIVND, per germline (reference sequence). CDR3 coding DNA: TGTGCCAGTACCACTAGGACTAGCGGAACCTACAATGAGCAGTTCTTC. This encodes CASTTRTSGTYNEQFF. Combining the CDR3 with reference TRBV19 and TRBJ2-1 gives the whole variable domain DGGITQSPKYLFRKEGQNVTLSCEQNLNHDAMYWYRQDPGQGLRLIYYSQIVNDFQKGDIAEGYSVSREKKESFPLTVTSAQKNPTAFYLCASTTRTSGTYNEQFFGPGTRLTVL.

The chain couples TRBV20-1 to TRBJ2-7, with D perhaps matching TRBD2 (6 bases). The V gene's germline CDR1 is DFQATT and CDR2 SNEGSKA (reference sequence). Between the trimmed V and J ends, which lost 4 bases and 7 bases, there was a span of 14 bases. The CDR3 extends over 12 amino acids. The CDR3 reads CSANPRAGEQYF. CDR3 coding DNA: TGCAGTGCTAACCCCCGGGCGGGGGAGCAGTACTTC.

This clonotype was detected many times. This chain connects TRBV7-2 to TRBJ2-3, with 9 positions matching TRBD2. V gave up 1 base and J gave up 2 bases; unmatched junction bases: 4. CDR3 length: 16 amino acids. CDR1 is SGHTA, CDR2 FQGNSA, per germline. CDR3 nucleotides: TGTGCCAGCAGCTTAGGAGCGGGGGGTCTCACAGATACGCAGTATTTT. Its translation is CASSLGAGGLTDTQYF.

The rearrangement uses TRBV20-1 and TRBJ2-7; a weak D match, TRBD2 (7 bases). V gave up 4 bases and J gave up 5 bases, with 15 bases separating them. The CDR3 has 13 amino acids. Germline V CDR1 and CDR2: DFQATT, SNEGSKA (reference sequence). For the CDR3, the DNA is TGCAGTGCTAAGGGGCGGGGGCTCGACGAGCAGTACTTC. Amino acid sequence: CSAKGRGLDEQYF.

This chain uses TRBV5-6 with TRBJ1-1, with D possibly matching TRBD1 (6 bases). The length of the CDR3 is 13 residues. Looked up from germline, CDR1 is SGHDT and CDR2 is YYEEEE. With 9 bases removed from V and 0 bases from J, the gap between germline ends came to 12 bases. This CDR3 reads CATKTGMNTEAFF. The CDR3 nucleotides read TGTGCCACCAAGACAGGAATGAACACTGAAGCTTTCTTT.

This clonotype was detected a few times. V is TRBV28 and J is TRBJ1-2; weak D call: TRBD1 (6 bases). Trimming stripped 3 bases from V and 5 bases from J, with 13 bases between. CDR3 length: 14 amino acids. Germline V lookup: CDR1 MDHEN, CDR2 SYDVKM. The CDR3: CASSFEGGEYGYTF. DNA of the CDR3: TGTGCCAGCAGTTTCGAAGGGGGGGAGTATGGCTACACCTTC.

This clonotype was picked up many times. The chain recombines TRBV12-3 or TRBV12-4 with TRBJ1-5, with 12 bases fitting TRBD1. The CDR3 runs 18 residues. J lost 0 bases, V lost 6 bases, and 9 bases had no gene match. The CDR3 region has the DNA TGTGCCAGCAGCCGGGACAGGGGGCGTTCTATTAGCAATCAGCCCCAGCATTTT. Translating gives CASSRDRGRSISNQPQHF.

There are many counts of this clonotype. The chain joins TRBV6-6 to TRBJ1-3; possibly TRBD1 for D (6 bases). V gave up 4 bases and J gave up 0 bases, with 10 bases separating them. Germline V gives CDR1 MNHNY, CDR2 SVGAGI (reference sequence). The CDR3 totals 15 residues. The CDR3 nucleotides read TGTGCCAGCAGTTCGACAGGATCCTCTGGAAACACCATATATTTT. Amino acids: CASSSTGSSGNTIYF.

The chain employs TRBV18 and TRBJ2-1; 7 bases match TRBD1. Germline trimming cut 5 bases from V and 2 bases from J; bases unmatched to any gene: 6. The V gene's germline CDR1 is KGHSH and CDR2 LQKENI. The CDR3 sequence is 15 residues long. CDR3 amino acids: CASSMTGNTYNEQFF. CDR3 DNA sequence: TGTGCCAGCTCAATGACAGGGAATACCTACAATGAGCAGTTCTTC.

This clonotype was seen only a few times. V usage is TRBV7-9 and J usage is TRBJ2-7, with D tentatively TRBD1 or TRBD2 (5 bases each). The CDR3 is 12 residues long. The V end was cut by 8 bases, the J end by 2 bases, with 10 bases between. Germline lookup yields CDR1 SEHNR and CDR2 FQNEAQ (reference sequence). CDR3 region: CASGGRTYEQYF. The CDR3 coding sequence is TGTGCCAGCGGGGGACGGACCTACGAGCAGTACTTC.

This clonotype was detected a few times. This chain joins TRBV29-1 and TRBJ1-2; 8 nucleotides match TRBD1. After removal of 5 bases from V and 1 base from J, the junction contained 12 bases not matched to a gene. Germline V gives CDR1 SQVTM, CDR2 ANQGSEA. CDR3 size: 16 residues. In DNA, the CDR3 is TGCAGCGTTCCATCACCGGGACAGGTCCTTAACTATGGCTACACCTTC. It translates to CSVPSPGQVLNYGYTF.

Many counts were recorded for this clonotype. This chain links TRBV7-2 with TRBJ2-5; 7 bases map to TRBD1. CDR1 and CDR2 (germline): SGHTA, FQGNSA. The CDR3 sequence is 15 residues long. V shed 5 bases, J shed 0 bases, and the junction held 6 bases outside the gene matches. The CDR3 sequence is CASSTLTGYQETQYF. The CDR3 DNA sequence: TGTGCCAGCAGCACCCTGACAGGGTACCAAGAGACCCAGTACTTC.

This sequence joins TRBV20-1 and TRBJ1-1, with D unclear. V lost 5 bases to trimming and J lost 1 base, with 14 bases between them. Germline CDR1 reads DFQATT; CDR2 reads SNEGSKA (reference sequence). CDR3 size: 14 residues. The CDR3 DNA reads TGCAGTGCTGAGTATGACGGCTCGAACACTGAAGCTTTCTTT. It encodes CSAEYDGSNTEAFF.

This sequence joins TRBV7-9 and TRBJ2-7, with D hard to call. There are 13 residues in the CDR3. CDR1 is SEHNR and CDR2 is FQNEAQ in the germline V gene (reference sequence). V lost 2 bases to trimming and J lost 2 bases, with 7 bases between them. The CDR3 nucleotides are TGTGCCAGCAGCTTACCGGCTACCTACGAGCAGTACTTC. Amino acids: CASSLPATYEQYF.

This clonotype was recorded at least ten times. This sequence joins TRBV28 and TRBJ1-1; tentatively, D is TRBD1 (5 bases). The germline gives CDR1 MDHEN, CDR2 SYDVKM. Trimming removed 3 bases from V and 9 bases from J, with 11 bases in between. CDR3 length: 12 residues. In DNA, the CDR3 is TGTGCCAGCAGTTTTCAGGGAAACAAAGCTTTCTTT. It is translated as CASSFQGNKAFF.

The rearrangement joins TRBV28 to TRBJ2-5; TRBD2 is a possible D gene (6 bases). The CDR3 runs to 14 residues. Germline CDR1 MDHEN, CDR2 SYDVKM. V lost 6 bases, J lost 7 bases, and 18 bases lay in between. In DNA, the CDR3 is TGTGCCAGCAGCCCCGCGGGGCTATGGGCGACCCAGTACTTC. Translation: CASSPAGLWATQYF.